Below, 6 T cell receptor beta chains from the same sample are listed, as sequenced in a study of T cells in Graves' hyperthyroidism and ophthalmopathy (dated by TCRdb to between 2018 and 2021). Library method: multiplex PCR. Sequencing took place on an Illumina HiSeq 2000. The TCR beta CDR3 regions were amplified from the RNA transcripts. The first round of RT-PCR for the TCR CDR3 was performed with the HTBI primer set and the Qiagen OneStep RT-PCR kit. TCRdb trimmed public reads at Q25 via fastp, called clones via MiXCR and kept in-frame beta chains. Entries are consolidated by CDR3 protein sequence, retaining the most common genes and DNA. This sample lists about 290,000 distinct CDR3 sequences; 16% were detected once. Roughly a third of the sample comes from the top ten. The sequenced sample was blood. These receptors were taken from a man aged 25 to 40 with Graves' hyperthyroidism.

This clonotype was seen ten or more times. The genes are TRBV6-1 and TRBJ2-4, with unresolved D. Trimming pared 7 bases from V and 8 bases from J, leaving 15 bases between. CDR1 MNHNS and CDR2 SASEGT come from the germline V gene. The CDR3 has 13 amino acids. CDR3 residues: CASTIAAFDIQYF. The CDR3 nucleotides read TGTGCCAGCACAATCGCCGCATTTGACATTCAGTACTTC.

In its sample, this clonotype was seen many times. This chain uses TRBV20-1 with TRBJ1-3; D call uncertain. CDR1 and CDR2 from the germline V gene are DFQATT and SNEGSKA (reference sequence). V was pared by 3 bases and J by 3 bases, with 9 bases between. This CDR3 comprises 13 residues. The CDR3 reads CSARGPGGNTIYF. The CDR3 DNA is TGCAGTGCTAGGGGCCCCGGTGGAAACACCATATATTTT.

This clonotype was seen many times. This rearrangement joins TRBV11-2 to TRBJ1-4; 7 nucleotides agree with TRBD1. V lost 3 bases to trimming and J lost 5 bases; unmatched junction nucleotides: 3. The CDR3 length is 14 residues. Germline values: CDR1 SGHAT, CDR2 FQNNGV. The CDR3 region has the DNA TGTGCCAGCAGCTTTGGGGACAGAAATGAAAAACTGTTTTTT. The encoded protein is CASSFGDRNEKLFF.

The chain couples TRBV6-1 to TRBJ1-1; TRBD1 is a possible D gene (6 bases). CDR3 length: 14 amino acids. CDR1 MNHNS and CDR2 SASEGT come from the germline V gene. V was cut by 4 bases and J by 4 bases, with 13 bases left in between. This CDR3 is CASSGNRAVTEAFF. Written as DNA, the CDR3 is TGTGCCAGCAGTGGGAACAGGGCGGTCACTGAAGCTTTCTTT.

This clonotype was detected many times. The chain combines TRBV2 with TRBJ1-5; the D gene is possibly TRBD1 (5 bases). V was clipped by 11 bases and J by 4 bases, with 12 bases between them. This CDR3 contains 12 residues. The germline V gene has CDR1 SNHLY and CDR2 FYNNEI. The CDR3 nucleotides read TGTGCCGGAGGGACGGGTAATCAGCCCCAGCATTTT. It specifies CAGGTGNQPQHF.

About this clonotype itself: A much larger clone lies one base from this, so it may be a read error. The chain uses TRBV6-1 and TRBJ1-1, with D unclear. CDR1 is MNHNS, CDR2 SASEGT, per germline. CDR3 length: 15 amino acids. The CDR3 protein is CVSSPGRLMNTEAFF. CDR3 coding DNA: TGTGTCAGCAGTCCTGGACGGCTCATGAACACTGAAGCTTTCTTT.